This TCR beta chain was identified during a study of shared clonotypes between healthy human individuals (dated by TCRdb to the early 2020s). Regarding the study in general: A few men and a couple of women, aged 18 to 49 years, made up the cohort. To increase sequencing depth and limit assay-specific biases, different laboratories used diverse techniques to prepare libraries and sequence TCR repertoires. To estimate repertoire size and how much clonotype sharing occurs between individuals, the study deeply sequenced the blood TCR repertoires of five healthy adults. For each donor, CD4 naive and CD4 memory were each given three plates, CD8 naive was given two plates, and CD8 memory was given one plate. Between about 0.85 and 9.5 billion PBMCs per donor were obtained by leukapheresis. Findings and caveats that apply to the study as a whole: Only blood was sampled, and tissue TCR repertoires likely differ from those in blood. Rarefaction of sorted-subset datasets indicated incomplete sequencing despite the large sequencing depth. When a handful of donors were compared, the shared fraction of clonotypes was about 5% for naive CD4, roughly 3.3% for naive CD8, roughly 2.3% for memory CD4, and around 0.37% for memory CD8. Larger estimated clonotype richness was generally found for naive subsets than for memory subsets. Clonotypes shared by all four sorted-subset donors showed higher generation probabilities than non-shared clonotypes. The small number of donors limited the genetic and exposure-history diversity represented. Pairwise subsampling led to the expectation that sequencing depth would affect the degree of clonotype sharing among donors.

As for this clone: This clone's antigen is unknown. No much larger clone exists at a distance of one base, and base qualities are not known.

Using the deep immunoSEQ assay, TCR CDR3 regions were amplified from genomic DNA by multiplex PCR. Extracted genomic DNA from each cell subset was distributed evenly across all wells of several immunoSEQ 96-well plates, and each plate was treated as a replicate. For sorted subsets, each replicate PCR was loaded with approximately 190 ng genomic DNA, equivalent to 25,000 to 35,000 T cell genomes. Purified libraries were quantified with a Qubit 3.0 fluorometer, sized on a Bioanalyzer 2100, and re-quantified with the KAPA Library Quantification kit. Each immunoSEQ 96-well plate was sequenced on its own single-read 150-cycle Illumina NextSeq 550 flow cell. As for the authors' bioinformatics: Because the immunoSEQ output included only junctional sequences and no quality scores, the filtering could not be the same as the filtering used for full-length reads. To assign V/J genes and CDR3, sequences were annotated against IMGT germline references using PyIR, a Python wrapper for IgBLAST v1.9. Any read was removed if the V/J assignment was weak (E-value above 1e-6), the CDR3 was missing, or the read contained stop codons, out-of-frame junctions, or ambiguous translated residues. A V3J clonotype was defined by an identical inferred V gene, J gene, and CDR3 amino acid sequence. Percentage overlap between repertoires was calculated by dividing the number of shared unique clonotypes by the size of the smaller repertoire. RTK rarefaction, the Chao1 estimator, and Recon v2.1 estimates of unobserved clonotypes were used to assess repertoire richness. Generation probabilities were computed with OLGA for all TCRbeta clonotypes obtained by the gDNA method from several donors. Drawn from immuneACCESS, this table holds only the in-frame rearrangements with V and J called that TCRdb kept. Clones are partly lost; checked studies trace under half to an unresolved V gene and leave the rest unexplained. Clonal size and the V and J genes are those of that table, whereas D and trimming came from the DNA. This sample lists more than 1.2 million clones; 97% to 99% were detected once. The ten largest clones add up to about 0.4% of the sample.

The donors were healthy, HIV-negative adults who had no recently reported acute infections or vaccinations. Only Caucasian adults living in Nashville, Tennessee, USA were represented among the donors. CD4+ T cells were enriched by magnetic negative selection; naive cells were then positively selected on CD45RA, and the negative fraction formed the memory subset. Blood was obtained by leukapheresis, after which PBMCs were separated by Ficoll-Histopaque density gradient centrifugation and cryopreserved in liquid nitrogen vapor phase. Purity and quantity of every magnetically sorted T cell population were checked by analytical flow cytometry. Genomic DNA was isolated from each sorted fraction and quantified by UV absorbance on a Nanodrop 2000c. The sample comprised naive CD4+ T cells sorted from blood. Interpreted using the paper, the cell subset or site label stands for: CD45RA+ positively selected. The source of this sequence is a young man in good health.

The CDR3 protein sequence reads: CASSGTAGEQFF. The nucleotides read TGTGCCAGCAGCGGGACGGCGGGTGAGCAGTTCTTC. Recombination joined TRBV2 with TRBJ2-1; the D gene is perhaps TRBD1 or TRBD2, each of them matching over 5 bases. Spanning cysteine to phenylalanine, the CDR3 consists of 12 amino acids. Only the CDR3 part of the read is kept: 36 bases, read in frame from the first base. The germline V gene specifies SNHLY as CDR1 and FYNNEI as CDR2. At the junction V is shortened by 6 bases and J by 9 bases, with 12 bases in between.